The next 3 T cell receptor beta chains were all read from a single sample in a study of cytomegalovirus exposure and HLA in healthy donors. A multiplex PCR was run with 60 Vbeta primers and 13 Jbeta primers. Sequencing used immunoSEQ multiplex PCR; TCRdb keeps in-frame clones, though not all of them. The profile shows roughly 98,000 clones, 76% of them singletons. Sequenced input: PBMCs. These receptors were collected from a man aged 40-55 years in good health and CMV-seronegative.

The V and J genes are TRBV30 and TRBJ1-2; D is ambiguous. Trimming removed 2 bases from V and 8 bases from J, with 12 bases in between. The CDR3 is 12 amino acids. Germline V gene lookup returns CDR1 GTSNPN and CDR2 SVGIG (reference sequence). CDR3 sequence: CAWSRRVEGYTF. For the CDR3, the DNA is TGTGCCTGGAGTAGGAGGGTAGAGGGCTACACCTTC.

The chain is built from TRBV9 and TRBJ2-3; 8 bases are a match to TRBD2. The CDR3 spans 18 residues. CDR1 is SGDLS and CDR2 is YYNGEE in the germline V gene. Trimming took 0 bases from V and 2 from J; bases not matched to a gene: 11. For the CDR3, the DNA is TGTGCCAGCAGCGTAGCGGGGCGGGGGGCCCCCCCCACAGATACGCAGTATTTT. This codes for CASSVAGRGAPPTDTQYF. The full variable domain, rest sourced from reference TRBV9 and TRBJ2-3, is DSGVTQTPKHLITATGQRVTLRCSPRSGDLSVYWYQQSLDQGLQFLIQYYNGEERAKGNILERFSAQQFPDLHSELNLSSLELGDSALYFCASSVAGRGAPPTDTQYFGPGTRLTVL.

The chain recombines TRBV10-3 with TRBJ2-5; possibly TRBD2 for D (6 bases). From germline, CDR1 is ENHRY and CDR2 SYGVKD. The CDR3 runs to 12 residues. The ends were cut back, 0 bases at V and 9 bases at J, with 8 bases in the middle. CDR3 in DNA: TGTGCCATCAGTGAGTCGAGGGAGGCCCAGTACTTC. Amino acids: CAISESREAQYF.